The 27 T cell receptor beta chains below come from one sample, sequenced in a study of T-cell reconstitution after alpha-beta-depleted transplantation in children. Preparation of the TCRbeta library was carried out with unique molecular identifiers. TCRdb reanalysed the PCR reads using MiXCR and keeps one entry per CDR3 protein. The table records about 440,000 distinct CDR3 sequences, roughly 43% of them present only once. Sequences were derived from PBMCs, sampled before TCRalphabeta/CD19-depleted stem cell transplant. These receptors were taken from a girl aged 2-15 years with aplastic anemia, due to receive a stem cell transplant.

The table lists this clonotype with a few counts. The chain uses TRBV20-1 and TRBJ1-5, with D maybe TRBD1 (5 bases). The germline CDR1 and CDR2 sequences are DFQATT and SNEGSKA (reference sequence). Deletions cut 6 bases from V and 2 bases from J, with 14 bases between. The CDR3 is 14 residues long. Here the CDR3 DNA reads TGCAGTGCCGCCCGGGACGTACGCAATCAGCCCCAGCATTTT. Residues: CSAARDVRNQPQHF.

This clonotype was recorded a few times. This sequence joins TRBV5-1 and TRBJ2-1; perhaps TRBD2 as D (6 bases). V was cut by 5 bases and J by 15 bases, with 18 bases left in between. The CDR3 runs to 12 residues. Germline loops: CDR1 SGHRS, CDR2 YFSETQ. The CDR3 DNA follows: TGCGCCAGCAGAGGTCAGGGTTTCGGGGGGTTCTTC. Translation gives CASRGQGFGGFF.

This rearrangement joins TRBV19 to TRBJ2-1; 8 bases agree with TRBD2. The CDR3 runs to 16 residues. The germline V gene encodes CDR1 LNHDA and CDR2 SQIVND (reference sequence). The trim removed 5 bases at V and 2 bases at J, leaving 8 bases unmatched. This CDR3 reads CASSLSGRRTYNEQFF. In DNA form, the CDR3 reads TGTGCCAGTAGTCTGAGCGGGAGACGAACCTACAATGAGCAGTTCTTC.

The chain is built from TRBV20-1 and TRBJ2-1, with 11 bases identical to TRBD2. The V segment lost 3 bases and the J segment 3 bases; nucleotides outside the gene matches: 13. The CDR3 is 18 residues long. Germline values: CDR1 DFQATT, CDR2 SNEGSKA (reference sequence). CDR3 in DNA: TGCAGTGCTAGTGTCCCGGGACTAGCGGCCAGCTACTACAATGAGCAGTTCTTC. Translation gives CSASVPGLAASYYNEQFF.

This clonotype has more than one count but fewer than ten. CDR3 DNA sequence: TGTGCCAGCAGTTCCCGTAGACTGCAGAACTATGGCTACACCTTC. Residues: CASSSRRLQNYGYTF. This chain connects TRBV6-5 to TRBJ1-2; D uncertain. In germline, CDR1 is MNHEY, CDR2 SVGAGI. This CDR3 is built from 15 residues. Trimming removed 4 bases at V and 2 bases at J, with 14 bases between.

This clonotype has just a few counts. The CDR3 DNA follows: TGTGCCAGTAGTATGTTGGCGGGGGGACCCTACGAGCAGTACTTC. Translating gives CASSMLAGGPYEQYF. This rearrangement joins TRBV19 to TRBJ2-7, with TRBD2 matching 8 bases. The CDR3 runs 15 residues. The J segment lost 2 bases and the V segment lost 3 bases, leaving 6 bases of the junction unmatched. The V gene's germline CDR1 is LNHDA and CDR2 SQIVND (reference sequence).

The rearrangement links TRBV5-1 to TRBJ2-7; 8 bases line up with TRBD1. Germline V gene data show CDR1 as SGHRS and CDR2 as YFSETQ. The V segment lost 0 bases and the J segment 4 bases; nucleotides outside the gene matches: 9. The CDR3 length is 16 residues. The chain's CDR3 is CASSLGVGTGTYEQYF. The DNA of the CDR3 is TGCGCCAGCAGCTTGGGGGTCGGGACAGGAACTTACGAGCAGTACTTC. Looking up the rest from reference TRBV5-1 and TRBJ2-7 gives the full variable domain: KAGVTQTPRYLIKTRGQQVTLSCSPISGHRSVSWYQQTPGQGLQFLFEYFSETQRNKGNFPGRFSGRQFSNSRSEMNVSTLELGDSALYLCASSLGVGTGTYEQYFGPGTRLTVT.

V and J are TRBV6-1 and TRBJ1-3; D is unresolved. This CDR3 is built from 13 residues. Looked up from germline, CDR1 is MNHNS and CDR2 is SASEGT. V lost 6 bases to trimming and J lost 2 bases, with 8 bases between them. The CDR3 DNA is TGTGCCAGCAGGTTTAGGGCTGGAAACACCATATATTTT. It specifies CASRFRAGNTIYF.

This clonotype showed up many times. The chain joins TRBV12-3 or TRBV12-4 to TRBJ1-6; D gene ambiguous. V was clipped by 5 bases and J by 9 bases, with 11 bases between them. The CDR3 has 13 residues. Here the CDR3 DNA reads TGTGCCAGCAGTGATGGGCCGCCTTCACCCCTCCACTTT. Translated, it gives CASSDGPPSPLHF.

This clonotype has ten or more counts. J is TRBJ2-7 and V is TRBV4-2; 16 bases align to TRBD2. The length of the CDR3 is 18 residues. Germline V gene sequence: CDR1 LGHNA, CDR2 YNFKEQ. The V segment lost 3 bases and the J segment 5 bases; nucleotides outside the gene matches: 10. CDR3 sequence reads: CASSHLGTSGRANHEQYF. CDR3 in DNA: TGTGCCAGCAGCCATCTCGGGACTAGCGGGAGGGCCAACCACGAGCAGTACTTC.

The table lists this clonotype with a count of one. This chain joins TRBV7-3 and TRBJ2-3; a possible D gene is TRBD1 (6 bases). V shed 4 bases and J shed 2 bases, with 10 bases lying between them. Germline CDR1 is SGHTA and CDR2 is FQGTGA. The CDR3 is made up of 14 amino acids. This chain's CDR3 is CASSSQGATDTQYF. CDR3 nucleotide sequence: TGTGCCAGCAGCTCACAGGGCGCCACAGATACGCAGTATTTT.

CDR3 DNA sequence: TGCAGCGTTGTAAAGGGAGGGGAAGATGAAAAACTGTTTTTT. Amino acid sequence: CSVVKGGEDEKLFF. This chain uses TRBV29-1 with TRBJ1-4; D is possibly TRBD1 (5 bases). The CDR3 loop spans 14 amino acids. Germline V gene sequence: CDR1 SQVTM, CDR2 ANQGSEA. V shed 4 bases and J shed 6 bases, with 15 bases lying between them.

V gene TRBV7-9 combines with J gene TRBJ2-1; a weak D match, TRBD1 (8 bases). This CDR3 comprises 14 residues. V dropped 5 bases and J dropped 8 bases, with 16 bases sitting between them. Per the germline V gene, CDR1 is SEHNR and CDR2 is FQNEAQ (reference sequence). The CDR3 nucleotides read TGTGCCAGCAGCCTACAGGGGGGGCGGGATGAGCAGTTCTTC. Protein sequence: CASSLQGGRDEQFF.

Ten or more counts support this clonotype. The chain has TRBV12-3 or TRBV12-4 and TRBJ2-1; the D is unclear. V shed 8 bases and J shed 12 bases, with 20 bases lying between them. CDR3 length equals 13 residues. The chain's CDR3 is CASRRNHPVPQFF. In nucleotides, the CDR3 is TGTGCCAGCCGGAGAAACCACCCCGTACCGCAGTTCTTC.

This clonotype was detected ten times or more. The J gene is TRBJ2-3, the V gene TRBV5-1; D is uncertain. The CDR3 length is 15 residues. Germline V gene sequence: CDR1 SGHRS, CDR2 YFSETQ. V lost 0 bases, J lost 2 bases, and 10 bases lay in between. CDR3 DNA sequence: TGCGCCAGCAGCTTGGACAAAACGGACACAGATACGCAGTATTTT. Protein product: CASSLDKTDTDTQYF.

This clonotype came up a few times. This sequence joins TRBV4-1 and TRBJ2-7; possible D gene TRBD2, 5 bases. CDR3 length: 14 residues. The V gene's germline CDR1 is MGHRA and CDR2 YSYEKL. Trimming removed 0 bases from V and 3 bases from J, with 9 bases in between. The CDR3 is CASSQDTTSYEQYF. The CDR3 coding sequence is TGCGCCAGCAGCCAAGATACAACTAGCTACGAGCAGTACTTC.

This clonotype showed up many times. The chain links TRBV27 to TRBJ2-1, with 15 bases that match TRBD2. Germline CDR1 reads MNHEY; CDR2 reads SMNVEV (reference sequence). Trimming removed 5 bases from V and 5 bases from J; junction bases left unmatched: 13. CDR3 length equals 19 residues. The chain's CDR3 is CASSLRTSGRAGRDNEQFF. CDR3 sequence (DNA): TGTGCCAGCAGTCTGCGGACTAGCGGGAGGGCCGGGCGGGACAATGAGCAGTTCTTC.

In this sample, this clonotype turned up once. The chain is built from TRBV30 and TRBJ1-1, with D possibly TRBD1 on 6 matching bases. The CDR3 spans 15 residues. Trimming removed 0 bases at V and 4 bases at J, with 15 bases between. Germline V gene sequence: CDR1 GTSNPN, CDR2 SVGIG (reference sequence). In nucleotides, the CDR3 is TGTGCCTGGAGTGTAAACAGGGTTGTTACCACTGAAGCTTTCTTT. Protein sequence: CAWSVNRVVTTEAFF.

Many counts were recorded for this clonotype. CDR3 protein: CASSLRQKGFNEQFF. The CDR3 coding sequence is TGCGCCAGCAGCTTGCGGCAGAAGGGGTTCAATGAGCAGTTCTTC. V and J are TRBV5-1 and TRBJ2-1; possibly TRBD1 for D (5 bases). The CDR3 has 15 residues. V was cut by 1 base and J by 6 bases, with 14 bases left in between. Germline-derived CDR1 and CDR2 are SGHRS and YFSETQ.

The chain has TRBV2 and TRBJ1-5; a possible D gene is TRBD1 (5 bases). The ends were cut back, 8 bases at V and 6 bases at J, with 14 bases in the middle. The CDR3 spans 13 residues. The germline V gene encodes CDR1 SNHLY and CDR2 FYNNEI. This CDR3 is CASRQGLAQPQHF. CDR3 bases: TGTGCCAGCCGGCAGGGCCTGGCTCAGCCCCAGCATTTT.

The V and J genes are TRBV20-1 and TRBJ2-7, with D possibly being TRBD1 or TRBD2 (5 bases each). V lost 0 bases, J lost 2 bases, and 14 bases lay in between. The CDR3 is 15 residues long. Per germline, CDR1 DFQATT and CDR2 SNEGSKA (reference sequence). In nucleotides, the CDR3 is TGCAGTGCTAGAGATAGGACGGGGCCAACCTACGAGCAGTACTTC. It codes for CSARDRTGPTYEQYF.

Ten or more counts support this clonotype. The chain is built from TRBV24-1 and TRBJ2-2; D is perhaps TRBD2 (6 bases). The CDR3 spans 15 residues. Trimming removed 4 bases at V and 4 bases at J, with 12 bases between. Germline V gene lookup returns CDR1 KGHDR and CDR2 SFDVKD. The chain's CDR3 is CATSEPGRGTGELFF. Here the CDR3 DNA reads TGTGCCACCAGTGAACCCGGGAGAGGCACCGGGGAGCTGTTTTTT.

The CDR3 bases are TGTGCCAGCAGCTTAAGTCGAAATCAAGAGACCCAGTACTTC. Amino acid sequence: CASSLSRNQETQYF. The chain employs TRBV7-9 and TRBJ2-5; the D is unclear. Trimming pared 2 bases from V and 2 bases from J, leaving 9 bases between. Germline V gene sequence: CDR1 SEHNR, CDR2 FQNEAQ (reference sequence). The length of the CDR3 is 14 residues.

This clonotype showed up many times. The J gene is TRBJ2-7, the V gene TRBV3-1, with TRBD2 as a possible D gene (5 bases). The CDR3 covers 14 residues. In germline, CDR1 is LGHDT, CDR2 YNNKEL (reference sequence). V was shortened by 0 bases and J by 7 bases, with 13 bases between the two germline ends. The CDR3 protein is CASSQEGSVGEQYF. CDR3 DNA sequence: TGTGCCAGCAGCCAAGAGGGGAGCGTAGGAGAGCAGTACTTC.

The rearrangement links TRBV7-2 to TRBJ2-3, with 9 bases aligning to TRBD2. The CDR3 has 14 residues. V shed 7 bases and J 5 bases; nucleotides not matched to a gene: 7. Germline loops: CDR1 SGHTA, CDR2 FQGNSA. Written as DNA, the CDR3 is TGTGCCAGCACACAGCGGGGGGTAGGAGATACGCAGTATTTT. This encodes CASTQRGVGDTQYF.

As concerns this clonotype: Mismatch with germline at one junction end may stem from a read error. This chain joins TRBV20-1 and TRBJ2-1; D possibly matches TRBD1 or TRBD2 (5 bases each). Germline values: CDR1 DFQATT, CDR2 SNEGSKA (reference sequence). The CDR3 has 13 residues. CDR3 nucleotides: TGCAGTGCCAGAGGGGACGTCTGGGGGGAGCAGTTCTTC. It translates to CSARGDVWGEQFF.

V and J are TRBV4-2 and TRBJ1-2; D gene unclear. V lost 1 base to trimming and J lost 5 bases, with 5 bases between them. CDR3 length: 12 residues. Per the germline V gene, CDR1 is LGHNA and CDR2 is YNFKEQ. The chain's CDR3 is CASSQGLYGYTF. Here the CDR3 DNA reads TGTGCCAGCAGCCAAGGTCTTTATGGCTACACCTTC.